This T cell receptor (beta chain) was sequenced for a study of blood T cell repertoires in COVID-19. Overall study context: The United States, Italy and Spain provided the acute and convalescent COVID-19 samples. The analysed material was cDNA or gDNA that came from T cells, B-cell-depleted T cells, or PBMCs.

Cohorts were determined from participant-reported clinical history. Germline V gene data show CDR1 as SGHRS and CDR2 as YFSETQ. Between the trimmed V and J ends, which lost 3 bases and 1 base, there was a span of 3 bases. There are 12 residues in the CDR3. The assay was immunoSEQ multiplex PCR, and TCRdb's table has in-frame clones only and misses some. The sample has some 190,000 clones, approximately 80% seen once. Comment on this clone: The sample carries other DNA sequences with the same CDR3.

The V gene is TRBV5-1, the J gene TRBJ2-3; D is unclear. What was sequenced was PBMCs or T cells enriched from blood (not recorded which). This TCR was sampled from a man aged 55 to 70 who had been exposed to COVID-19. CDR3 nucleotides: TGCGCCAGCAGCTCAGGCACAGATACGCAGTATTTT. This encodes CASSSGTDTQYF. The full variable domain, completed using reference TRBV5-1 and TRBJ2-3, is KAGVTQTPRYLIKTRGQQVTLSCSPISGHRSVSWYQQTPGQGLQFLFEYFSETQRNKGNFPGRFSGRQFSNSRSEMNVSTLELGDSALYLCASSSGTDTQYFGPGTRLTVL.